This TCR beta chain was documented in a study of early T cells in non-severe SARS-CoV-2 infection. Broader study findings: The study's VDJdb matching favored anti-spike CD8 responses and missed private and CD4 specificities.

The germline V and J ends were trimmed by 10 bases and 5 bases, with 14 bases remaining between them. CDR1 is SNHLY, CDR2 FYNNEI, per germline. There are 12 residues in the CDR3. Individual cDNA molecules each received unique molecular identifiers attached to them. TCRdb re-analysed the 5' RACE reads in MiXCR, keeping a single row per CDR3 protein. The sample contains more than 65,000 distinct CDR3 sequences, 12% of which appear only once. This clonotype was detected many times. Its matching antigen is unknown. The sequence derives from an adult who was a healthcare worker with PCR-confirmed SARS-CoV-2 infection or an uninfected control (not recorded which). This sequence joins TRBV2 and TRBJ1-2; no clear D gene. Sequenced material: whole blood. The CDR3 nucleotides are TGTGCCAACGAAGGACGGACTTATGGCTACACCTTC. Translated: CANEGRTYGYTF. Variable domain in full (rest from reference TRBV2 and TRBJ1-2): EPEVTQTPSHQVTQMGQEVILRCVPISNHLYFYWYRQILGQKVEFLVSFYNNEISEKSEIFDDQFSVERPDGSNFTLKIRSTKLEDSAMYFCANEGRTYGYTFGSGTRLTVV.